The present T cell receptor beta chain was sequenced within a study of T cell changes during pregnancy in multiple sclerosis. Assay: immunoSEQ multiplex PCR; the TCRdb copy retains only in-frame clones and omits some. Of approximately 71,000 clones listed, over 85% are singletons. This clonotype originated in a female donor with multiple sclerosis, enrolled in a pregnancy study. This sample comprised peripheral blood, obtained in the third trimester of pregnancy.

CDR3 amino acids: CASSLREGPNNEQFF. CDR3 nucleotides: TGTGCCAGCAGCTTGCGGGAGGGCCCTAACAATGAGCAGTTCTTC. The chain links TRBV11-3 to TRBJ2-1; TRBD2 matches 9 bases. This CDR3 is built from 15 residues. CDR1 is SGHNT and CDR2 is YENEEA in the germline V gene. V lost 3 bases and J lost 5; bases outside the gene matches: 5.